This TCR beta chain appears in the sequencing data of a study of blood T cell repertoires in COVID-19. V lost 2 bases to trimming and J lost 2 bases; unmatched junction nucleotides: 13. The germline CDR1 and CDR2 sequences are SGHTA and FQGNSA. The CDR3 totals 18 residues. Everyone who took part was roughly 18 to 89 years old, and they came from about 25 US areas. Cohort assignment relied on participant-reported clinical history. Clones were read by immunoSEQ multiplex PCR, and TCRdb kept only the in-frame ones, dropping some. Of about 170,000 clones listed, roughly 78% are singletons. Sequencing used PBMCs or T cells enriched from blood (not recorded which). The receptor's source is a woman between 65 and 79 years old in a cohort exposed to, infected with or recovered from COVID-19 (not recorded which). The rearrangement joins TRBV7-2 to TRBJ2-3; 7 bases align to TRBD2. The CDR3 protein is CASSLYPRPGTNTDTQYF. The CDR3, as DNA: TGTGCCAGCAGCTTATATCCCCGGCCAGGGACTAACACAGATACGCAGTATTTT.